This is a list of T cell receptor beta chains from one sample in a study of CD4+ T cells in melanoma. Repertoires were generated with immunoSEQ multiplex PCR, while TCRdb's copy carries only in-frame clones and drops some. The table lists around 13,000 clones, around 68% of them singletons. The sequencing sample was made of cells from a culture (not recorded whether cultured in vitro). The receptors stem from a human donor with melanoma. The CDR3 runs from the conserved cysteine through the conserved F or W. The D gene is left open where the match is weak. Rows may omit the clone size; those that give it use once, few, many or a size class.

CDR3 length: 14; V gene: TRBV6-5; D gene: TRBD1; J gene: TRBJ2-7; clone size: once; CDR3 protein: CASSTDRASYEQYF; CDR3 DNA: TGTGCCAGCAGTACCGACAGGGCTTCCTACGAGCAGTACTTC
CDR3 length: 15; V gene: TRBV6-1; D gene: .; J gene: TRBJ2-1; clone size: .; CDR3 protein: CASKPPFGVYNEQFF; CDR3 DNA: TGTGCCAGCAAGCCACCTTTCGGGGTTTACAATGAGCAGTTCTTC
CDR3 length: 14; V gene: TRBV6-5; D gene: .; J gene: TRBJ1-4; clone size: .; CDR3 protein: CASAIQGKYEKLFF; CDR3 DNA: TGTGCCAGCGCTATACAGGGCAAATATGAAAAACTGTTTTTT
CDR3 length: 13; V gene: TRBV10-2; D gene: .; J gene: TRBJ1-5; clone size: once; CDR3 protein: CASSTQGNQPQHF; CDR3 DNA: TGCGCCAGCAGCACCCAGGGGAATCAGCCCCAGCATTTT
CDR3 length: 13; V gene: TRBV4-2; D gene: .; J gene: TRBJ2-3; clone size: .; CDR3 protein: CASSPEQEDTQYF; CDR3 DNA: TGTGCCAGCAGCCCTGAACAGGAAGATACGCAGTATTTT
CDR3 length: 14; V gene: TRBV7-9; D gene: .; J gene: TRBJ1-4; clone size: .; CDR3 protein: CASSPSDRPEKLFF; CDR3 DNA: TGTGCCAGCAGCCCCTCGGACAGACCTGAAAAACTGTTTTTT
CDR3 length: 15; V gene: TRBV6-5; D gene: .; J gene: TRBJ1-2; clone size: .; CDR3 protein: CASSLSGQPNYGYTF; CDR3 DNA: TGTGCCAGCAGCCTAAGTGGACAGCCGAACTATGGCTACACCTTC
CDR3 length: 13; V gene: TRBV7-8; D gene: TRBD1; J gene: TRBJ2-7; clone size: few; CDR3 protein: CASSLSRRDRAKF; CDR3 DNA: TGTGCCAGCAGCTTAAGCAGGCGGGACAGGGCGAAGTTC
CDR3 length: 17; V gene: TRBV7-2; D gene: TRBD1; J gene: TRBJ1-2; clone size: .; CDR3 protein: CASSLDVNRGINYGYTF; CDR3 DNA: TGTGCCAGCAGCTTAGACGTGAACAGGGGAATTAACTATGGCTACACCTTC
CDR3 length: 15; V gene: TRBV2; D gene: TRBD2; J gene: TRBJ2-1; clone size: few; CDR3 protein: CASSGKRGVDNEQFF; CDR3 DNA: TGTGCCAGCAGTGGGAAGCGGGGGGTGGACAATGAGCAGTTCTTC
CDR3 length: 14; V gene: TRBV11-2; D gene: .; J gene: TRBJ2-2; clone size: .; CDR3 protein: CASSLVGVGGELFF; CDR3 DNA: TGTGCCAGCAGCTTAGTTGGGGTCGGCGGGGAGCTGTTTTTT
CDR3 length: 17; V gene: TRBV27; D gene: TRBD1; J gene: TRBJ1-5; clone size: once; CDR3 protein: CASSPQTGGPINQPQHF; CDR3 DNA: TGTGCCAGCAGTCCACAGACAGGGGGCCCGATAAATCAGCCCCAGCATTTT
CDR3 length: 15; V gene: TRBV18; D gene: TRBD1; J gene: TRBJ1-2; clone size: .; CDR3 protein: CASSPGTGGDYGYTF; CDR3 DNA: TGTGCCAGCTCACCTGGGACAGGGGGTGACTATGGCTACACCTTC
CDR3 length: 16; V gene: TRBV5-1; D gene: TRBD2; J gene: TRBJ2-7; clone size: .; CDR3 protein: CASSLAGGTSRYEQYF; CDR3 DNA: TGCGCCAGCAGCTTGGCCGGCGGGACTAGCAGGTACGAGCAGTACTTC
CDR3 length: 16; V gene: TRBV7-9; D gene: .; J gene: TRBJ1-5; clone size: .; CDR3 protein: CASSLSKAGGNQPQHF; CDR3 DNA: TGTGCCAGCAGCTTATCCAAAGCAGGGGGCAATCAGCCCCAGCATTTT
CDR3 length: 16; V gene: TRBV4-1; D gene: .; J gene: TRBJ1-4; clone size: .; CDR3 protein: CASSHVGRGRDEKLFF; CDR3 DNA: TGCGCCAGCAGCCACGTCGGACGGGGTCGCGATGAAAAACTGTTTTTT
CDR3 length: 16; V gene: TRBV5-1; D gene: .; J gene: TRBJ2-1; clone size: .; CDR3 protein: CASSVQGPGSYNEQFF; CDR3 DNA: TGCGCCAGCAGCGTTCAGGGGCCGGGCTCCTACAATGAGCAGTTCTTC
CDR3 length: 18; V gene: TRBV27; D gene: .; J gene: TRBJ1-2; clone size: .; CDR3 protein: CASSISWAQWGLHYGYTF; CDR3 DNA: TGTGCCAGCAGTATCTCCTGGGCCCAGTGGGGCTTGCACTATGGCTACACCTTC